This entry lists 18 T cell receptor beta chains sequenced from one sample in a study of CD8+ T cells in alopecia areata. Sequencing used cDNA as its template, made by extracting RNA and reverse transcribing it. The assay was immunoSEQ multiplex PCR, and TCRdb's table has in-frame clones only and misses some. This sample has around 98,000 clones; over 40% occur once, and the top ten carry 0.75% to 0.9%. The sample consisted of CD4+ T cells sorted from blood. The source is a human donor with alopecia areata.

This CDR3 is CASSLVLAETQYF. As DNA, the CDR3 is TGCGCCAGCAGCTTGGTACTAGCGGAGACCCAGTACTTC. The genes are TRBV5-1 and TRBJ2-5; 7 positions match TRBD2. The CDR3 contains 13 residues. Trimming at V came to 0 bases and at J to 5 bases, leaving 1 base not matched to a gene. CDR1 SGHRS and CDR2 YFSETQ come from the germline V gene.

The J gene is TRBJ1-6, the V gene TRBV30, with D unresolved. Germline-derived CDR1 and CDR2 are GTSNPN and SVGIG (reference sequence). The CDR3 length is 13 residues. V lost 3 bases and J 10 bases, leaving 13 bases between the germline ends. For the CDR3, the DNA is TGTGCCTGGAGGGATTCGGCAGGATCACCCCTCCACTTT. Its protein is CAWRDSAGSPLHF. Supplemented by reference TRBV30 and TRBJ1-6, the full variable domain reads SQTIHQWPATLVQPVGSPLSLECTVEGTSNPNLYWYRQAAGRGLQLLFYSVGIGQISSEVPQNLSASRPQDRQFILSSKKLLLSDSGFYLCAWRDSAGSPLHFGNGTRLTVT.

The gene calls are TRBV23-1 and TRBJ1-3; possibly TRBD1 for D (5 bases). TRBV23-1 is recorded as an ORF, its role being uncertain. The CDR3 length is 14 residues. Trimming pared 4 bases from V and 0 bases from J, leaving 7 bases between. The DNA of the CDR3 is TGCGCCAGCAGTCTAACAGGCTCTGGAAACACCATATATTTT. It specifies CASSLTGSGNTIYF.

This clone came up a few times. The DNA for the CDR3 is TGCAGCGTCTCCCAGGGCAATCAGCCCCAGCATTTT. It encodes CSVSQGNQPQHF. The chain carries TRBV29-1 and TRBJ1-5; D is ambiguous. The V end lost 6 bases, the J end lost 2 bases, and 8 bases lay between the germline ends. The CDR3 totals 12 residues. CDR1 SQVTM and CDR2 ANQGSEA come from the germline V gene.

This sequence joins TRBV30 and TRBJ2-3; 10 bases match TRBD1. CDR3 length: 14 residues. Trimming at V came to 6 bases and at J to 4 bases, leaving 7 bases not matched to a gene. Germline V gives CDR1 GTSNPN, CDR2 SVGIG (reference sequence). This CDR3 reads CACDRGRRADTQYF. Here the CDR3 DNA reads TGTGCCTGCGACAGGGGGCGTCGGGCAGATACGCAGTATTTT.

This clone was observed a few times. The chain joins TRBV28 to TRBJ1-1; D remains unclear. CDR3 length: 14 residues. The germline V and J ends were trimmed by 7 bases and 1 base, with 13 bases remaining between them. Germline V gene data show CDR1 as MDHEN and CDR2 as SYDVKM. The DNA for the CDR3 is TGTGCCAGCATCATAGGGAGACAGAACACTGAAGCTTTCTTT. Translating gives CASIIGRQNTEAFF.

The chain combines TRBV6-5 with TRBJ2-2; no definite D call. This CDR3 has 13 amino acids. V shed 2 bases and J shed 10 bases, with 11 bases lying between them. The germline V gene has CDR1 MNHEY and CDR2 SVGAGI. Here the CDR3 DNA reads TGTGCCAGCAGTTACCGGCTTGAGGAGGAGCTGTTTTTT. As protein: CASSYRLEEELFF.

The chain joins TRBV30 to TRBJ2-7; D is possibly TRBD2 (5 bases). CDR1 and CDR2 (germline): GTSNPN, SVGIG (reference sequence). The CDR3 consists of 12 residues. V gave up 5 bases and J gave up 0 bases, with 8 bases separating them. The CDR3 coding sequence is TGTGCCTGGGGACTGTTCTCCTACGAGCAGTACTTC. As protein: CAWGLFSYEQYF. Based on the CDR3 plus reference TRBV30 and TRBJ2-7, the full variable domain is SQTIHQWPATLVQPVGSPLSLECTVEGTSNPNLYWYRQAAGRGLQLLFYSVGIGQISSEVPQNLSASRPQDRQFILSSKKLLLSDSGFYLCAWGLFSYEQYFGPGTRLTVT.

The sample holds a few counts of this clone. The V gene is TRBV6-5, the J gene TRBJ2-7; 9 bases align to TRBD2. Germline trimming cut 5 bases from V and 3 bases from J; bases unmatched to any gene: 2. There are 13 residues in the CDR3. Germline V gives CDR1 MNHEY, CDR2 SVGAGI. This CDR3 is CASSGTSLYEQYF. In DNA form, the CDR3 reads TGTGCCAGCAGTGGGACTAGCCTCTACGAGCAGTACTTC.

This rearrangement joins TRBV7-6 to TRBJ2-1; D gene uncertain. The V gene lost 1 base and the J gene lost 3 bases, with 10 bases spanning the gap. The CDR3 spans 15 residues. Germline V gene lookup returns CDR1 SGHVS and CDR2 FNYEAQ. As DNA, the CDR3 is TGTGCCAGCAGCTTAGGTTCAGGAGACTACAATGAGCAGTTCTTC. It yields the protein CASSLGSGDYNEQFF.

This chain connects TRBV30 to TRBJ1-1, with a tentative D call TRBD1 (5 bases). The CDR3 runs 12 residues. Germline loops: CDR1 GTSNPN, CDR2 SVGIG (reference sequence). The V gene lost 4 bases and the J gene lost 10 bases, with 16 bases spanning the gap. The chain's CDR3 is CAWNQGIGGAFF. The CDR3 DNA reads as TGTGCCTGGAATCAGGGAATCGGGGGAGCTTTCTTT.

This clone was recorded a few times. The V and J genes are TRBV7-8 and TRBJ1-2; D gene ambiguous. The CDR3 extends over 12 amino acids. V dropped 1 base and J dropped 8 bases, with 8 bases sitting between them. Germline CDR1 reads SGHVS; CDR2 reads FQNEAQ. The CDR3 coding sequence is TGTGCCAGCAGCTTAGAAGGTCCGGGCTACACCTTC. Its protein is CASSLEGPGYTF.

V usage is TRBV29-1 and J usage is TRBJ2-3; 9 nucleotides agree with TRBD1. From germline, CDR1 is SQVTM and CDR2 ANQGSEA. The CDR3 spans 15 residues. V lost 7 bases to trimming and J lost 2 bases; unmatched junction nucleotides: 10. CDR3 bases: TGCAGCGCCGCGGGGACAGGGACCCTCACAGATACGCAGTATTTT. This translates into CSAAGTGTLTDTQYF.

The chain joins TRBV5-6 to TRBJ2-5; D remains ambiguous. Germline V gene data show CDR1 as SGHDT and CDR2 as YYEEEE. The CDR3 spans 13 residues. Between the trimmed V and J ends, which lost 3 bases and 2 bases, there was a span of 8 bases. Written as DNA, the CDR3 is TGTGCCAGCAGCTCCAAGGATCAAGAGACCCAGTACTTC. Its translation is CASSSKDQETQYF.

This clone showed up just a few times. The genes are TRBV5-6 and TRBJ2-5; D unclear. The germline V gene encodes CDR1 SGHDT and CDR2 YYEEEE. This CDR3 has 11 residues. V lost 4 bases to trimming and J lost 0 bases, with 1 base between them. The DNA for the CDR3 is TGTGCCAGCAGCCACCAAGAGACCCAGTACTTC. It is translated as CASSHQETQYF.

V usage is TRBV9 and J usage is TRBJ2-1; a possible D gene is TRBD2 (6 bases). The CDR3 length is 15 residues. The germline V gene encodes CDR1 SGDLS and CDR2 YYNGEE. The germline V and J ends were trimmed by 0 bases and 7 bases, with 14 bases remaining between them. The CDR3 DNA reads TGTGCCAGCAGCGTAGGACTAGGTAGGCGAAATGAGCAGTTCTTC. Translated: CASSVGLGRRNEQFF. The full variable domain, in which reference TRBV9 and TRBJ2-1 provide the parts outside the CDR3, is DSGVTQTPKHLITATGQRVTLRCSPRSGDLSVYWYQQSLDQGLQFLIQYYNGEERAKGNILERFSAQQFPDLHSELNLSSLELGDSALYFCASSVGLGRRNEQFFGPGTRLTVL.

This clone was observed once. V is TRBV14 and J is TRBJ2-7, with a tentative D call TRBD1 (5 bases). This CDR3 spans 15 amino acids. The ends were cut back, 1 base at V and 2 bases at J, with 12 bases in the middle. Germline V gene lookup returns CDR1 SGHDN and CDR2 FVKESK. This chain's CDR3 is CASSQGRDNPYEQYF. The CDR3 nucleotides are TGTGCCAGCAGCCAAGGCAGGGATAACCCCTACGAGCAGTACTTC.

This sequence joins TRBV11-2 and TRBJ2-5, with a weak D call TRBD2 (6 bases). Germline CDR1 is SGHAT and CDR2 is FQNNGV. This CDR3 has 13 residues. V gave up 0 bases and J gave up 5 bases, with 7 bases separating them. The CDR3: CASSLEGRETQYF. CDR3 nucleotide sequence: TGTGCCAGCAGCTTAGAGGGGAGGGAGACCCAGTACTTC.